One sample yielded the 13 T cell receptor beta chains listed below, sequenced in a study of blood T cell repertoires in COVID-19. Some clones are missing from TCRdb's copy, which holds only in-frame ones; the method was immunoSEQ multiplex PCR. Of around 140,000 clones in the sample, approximately 88% are singletons; the top ten hold more than 2%. The sample was peripheral blood. The receptors stem from a man in his 70s with active COVID-19.

The chain employs TRBV5-8 and TRBJ1-5; D is unclear. Germline CDR1 is SGHTS and CDR2 is YDEGEE. V was trimmed by 4 bases and J by 1 base, leaving 15 bases between them. This CDR3 has 16 amino acids. Here the CDR3 reads CASSPGGSWSNQPQHF. The CDR3 DNA reads TGTGCCAGCAGCCCAGGAGGGAGTTGGAGCAATCAGCCCCAGCATTTT.

This chain links TRBV3-1 (or the pseudogene TRBV3-2) with TRBJ2-7; 9 positions agree with TRBD1. Germline lookup yields CDR1 LGHDT and CDR2 YNNKEL (reference sequence). This CDR3 spans 15 amino acids. Trimming at V came to 4 bases and at J to 4 bases, leaving 8 bases not matched to a gene. The CDR3 spells CASSPAQGAPYEQYF. Written as DNA, the CDR3 is TGTGCCAGCAGCCCAGCACAGGGGGCCCCTTACGAGCAGTACTTC.

This chain joins TRBV7-9 and TRBJ1-1; 8 bases are shared with TRBD1. Germline V CDR1 and CDR2: SEHNR, FQNEAQ (reference sequence). Trimming cost V 0 bases and J 2 bases; bases outside gene matches: 11. The CDR3 is 18 residues long. The CDR3 DNA is TGTGCCAGCAGCTTAGCCCCAGGAGAACAGGGGGTCAACACTGAAGCTTTCTTT. It is translated as CASSLAPGEQGVNTEAFF.

The V and J genes are TRBV9 and TRBJ2-3; TRBD2 agrees at 14 bases. The V gene end was trimmed by 1 base and the J gene end by 5 bases; junction bases not matched to a gene: 6. Germline V gives CDR1 SGDLS, CDR2 YYNGEE. This CDR3 has 17 residues. CDR3 nucleotides: TGTGCCAGCAGCGTATGGGGACTAGCGGGGGCGTTAGATACGCAGTATTTT. This codes for CASSVWGLAGALDTQYF.

This clone has just one count. V gene TRBV5-1 combines with J gene TRBJ2-5; TRBD2 matches 11 bases. The trim removed 4 bases at V and 2 bases at J, leaving 7 bases unmatched. The CDR3 loop spans 16 amino acids. CDR1 is SGHRS, CDR2 YFSETQ, per germline. CDR3 loop: CASSLSRLAGQETQYF. The CDR3 bases are TGCGCCAGCAGCCTTTCTAGACTAGCGGGACAAGAGACCCAGTACTTC.

This rearrangement joins TRBV7-2 to TRBJ1-2; 9 bases line up with TRBD1. CDR1 is SGHTA and CDR2 is FQGNSA in the germline V gene. The trim removed 5 bases at V and 5 bases at J, leaving 0 bases unmatched. The CDR3 contains 12 residues. The CDR3 loop reads CASSDRGYGYTF. CDR3 sequence (DNA): TGTGCCAGCAGCGACAGGGGGTATGGCTACACCTTC.

The rearrangement uses TRBV5-8 and TRBJ1-2, with a tentative D call TRBD1 (5 bases). Trimming removed 0 bases at V and 4 bases at J, with 16 bases between. The CDR3 is made up of 16 amino acids. Germline V gives CDR1 SGHTS, CDR2 YDEGEE. CDR3 nucleotide sequence: TGTGCCAGCAGCTTGGCCGGGGGGTTAACGAGCTATGGCTACACCTTC. Its translation is CASSLAGGLTSYGYTF. The complete variable domain, with remaining parts taken from reference TRBV5-8 and TRBJ1-2, reads EAGVTQSPTHLIKTRGQQATLRCSPISGHTSVYWYQQALGLGLQFLLWYDEGEERNRGNFPPRFSGRQFPNYSSELNVNALELEDSALYLCASSLAGGLTSYGYTFGSGTRLTVV.

The chain couples TRBV15 to TRBJ2-3; TRBD2 aligns across 8 bases. The germline V gene encodes CDR1 LNHNV and CDR2 YYDKDF (reference sequence). The CDR3 runs 15 residues. V lost 0 bases to trimming and J lost 6 bases; unmatched junction nucleotides: 5. The CDR3 DNA sequence: TGTGCCACCAGCAGAGAAGGACTAGCTGTGGATACGCAGTATTTT. Its protein is CATSREGLAVDTQYF.

V is TRBV7-2 and J is TRBJ2-1; TRBD1 matches 9 bases. Trimming at V came to 6 bases and at J to 0 bases, leaving 12 bases not matched to a gene. Germline values: CDR1 SGHTA, CDR2 FQGNSA. CDR3 size: 18 residues. CDR3 nucleotide sequence: TGTGCCAGCAGTTTTAACAGGGGGCCTCTTAGCTCCTACAATGAGCAGTTCTTC. Translation gives CASSFNRGPLSSYNEQFF. The full variable domain, with the rest looked up from reference TRBV7-2 and TRBJ2-1, is GAGVSQSPSNKVTEKGKDVELRCDPISGHTALYWYRQSLGQGLEFLIYFQGNSAPDKSGLPSDRFSAERTGGSVSTLTIQRTQQEDSAVYLCASSFNRGPLSSYNEQFFGPGTRLTVL.

The chain joins TRBV29-1 to TRBJ2-3, with 7 bases identical to TRBD1. The ends lost 3 bases at V and 5 bases at J; junction bases unmatched: 2. The CDR3 sequence is 12 residues long. Germline-derived CDR1 and CDR2 are SQVTM and ANQGSEA. The CDR3 protein is CSVDQGVDTQYF. The DNA of the CDR3 is TGCAGCGTTGACCAGGGGGTAGATACGCAGTATTTT.

The chain recombines TRBV5-1 with TRBJ2-1, with 8 bases aligning to TRBD1. This CDR3 spans 15 amino acids. V was pared by 4 bases and J by 7 bases, with 10 bases of the junction left unmatched. Germline CDR1 reads SGHRS; CDR2 reads YFSETQ. DNA of the CDR3: TGCGCCAGCAGCCCAGGCCGACAGGGGCCGAATGAGCAGTTCTTC. Its protein product is CASSPGRQGPNEQFF.

The DNA for the CDR3 is TGCAGCGTTGGGCCTAGCGGGAAAACCGGGGAGCTGTTTTTT. Translation: CSVGPSGKTGELFF. The V gene is TRBV29-1, the J gene TRBJ2-2; the match to TRBD2 covers 9 bases. V shed 4 bases and J 5 bases; nucleotides not matched to a gene: 5. The CDR3 runs to 14 residues. Germline V lookup: CDR1 SQVTM, CDR2 ANQGSEA.

The chain carries TRBV6-2 or TRBV6-3 and TRBJ1-1, with TRBD1 matching 7 bases. Germline-derived CDR1 and CDR2 are MNHEY and SVGEGT. With V trimmed by 0 bases and J by 5 bases, 6 bases remained unmatched. This CDR3 has 15 residues. In DNA, the CDR3 is TGTGCCAGCAGTTACTCGGACAGGATGGGGACTGAAGCTTTCTTT. The encoded protein is CASSYSDRMGTEAFF.